These 25 T cell receptor beta chains originate from one sample sequenced in a study of human thymus T cells. Data came from immunoSEQ multiplex PCR; TCRdb stores just in-frame clones and leaves some out. The sample has more than 45,000 clones; 90% to 95% are singletons. Material for sequencing was blood. The source of these receptors is a boy under two years old with a congenital heart defect but otherwise immunologically healthy.

The chain's CDR3 is CASTLTYSNQPQHF. The DNA for the CDR3 is TGTGCCAGTACCCTGACATATAGCAATCAGCCCCAGCATTTT. The gene calls are TRBV19 and TRBJ1-5; no clear D gene. The CDR3 consists of 14 residues. CDR1 and CDR2 from the germline V gene are LNHDA and SQIVND (reference sequence). V lost 7 bases and J 0 bases, leaving 10 bases between the germline ends. Complete variable domain (other parts from reference TRBV19 and TRBJ1-5): DGGITQSPKYLFRKEGQNVTLSCEQNLNHDAMYWYRQDPGQGLRLIYYSQIVNDFQKGDIAEGYSVSREKKESFPLTVTSAQKNPTAFYLCASTLTYSNQPQHFGDGTRLSIL.

This rearrangement joins TRBV21-1 to TRBJ1-5; the DNA was not used to check the table's D call, TRBD1. TRBV21-1 is labeled a pseudogene. This CDR3 spans 15 amino acids. The DNA for the CDR3 is TGTGCCAGCAGCCCCCCAGGGGTCGGCAATCAGCCCCAGCATTTT. Protein: CASSPPGVGNQPQHF.

The chain is built from TRBV28 and TRBJ2-1; D is undetermined. Germline CDR1 and CDR2: MDHEN and SYDVKM. This CDR3 spans 16 amino acids. Deletions cut 3 bases from V and 6 bases from J, with 18 bases between. CDR3 nucleotides: TGTGCCAGCAGTTTCGGTCCAGGCTCAATTACCAATGAGCAGTTCTTC. This sequence encodes CASSFGPGSITNEQFF.

CDR3 coding DNA: TGTGCCAGCGAGGGGGGAAGGGGGTATTTT. Its translation is CASEGGRGYF. The V and J genes are TRBV25-1 and TRBJ2-3; D possibly matches TRBD1 or TRBD2 (6 bases each). Trimming left V 8 bases short and J 14 bases short, with 14 bases between. This CDR3 region has 10 residues. The germline CDR1 and CDR2 sequences are MGHDK and SYGVNS.

This clone was found a few times. DNA for the CDR3: TGTGCCAGCAGTTTAGGCACCGGGACAGGATACTACGAGCAGTACTTC. Amino acid sequence: CASSLGTGTGYYEQYF. The chain joins TRBV28 to TRBJ2-7; 8 bases fit TRBD1. With 2 bases clipped from V and 3 bases from J, the junction kept 9 bases outside the gene matches. The length of the CDR3 is 16 residues. The germline V gene has CDR1 MDHEN and CDR2 SYDVKM. Together with reference TRBV28 and TRBJ2-7, the CDR3 gives the full variable domain: DVKVTQSSRYLVKRTGEKVFLECVQDMDHENMFWYRQDPGLGLRLIYFSYDVKMKEKGDIPEGYSVSREKKERFSLILESASTNQTSMYLCASSLGTGTGYYEQYFGPGTRLTVT.

CDR3 in DNA: TGTGCCAGCAAATTGCAGGGGGGACCCCATGGCTACACCTTC. Its translation is CASKLQGGPHGYTF. This chain joins TRBV28 and TRBJ1-2; 7 bases fit TRBD1. The CDR3 is made up of 14 amino acids. Germline lookup yields CDR1 MDHEN and CDR2 SYDVKM. With V trimmed by 7 bases and J by 6 bases, 11 bases remained unmatched.

The chain links TRBV12-5 to TRBJ2-7, with a weak D call TRBD1 (6 bases). CDR3 length: 16 residues. V was pared by 2 bases and J by 3 bases, with 17 bases between. The germline V gene encodes CDR1 LGHNT and CDR2 FRNRAP. CDR3 DNA sequence: TGTGCTAGTGGTTTGACCCCTACAGGGATACGCTACGAGCAGTACTTC. This codes for CASGLTPTGIRYEQYF.

This clone occurred once. The CDR3: CASVPSGSYEQYF. The DNA for the CDR3 is TGTGCCAGCGTCCCTAGCGGGAGTTACGAGCAGTACTTC. The chain uses TRBV27 and TRBJ2-7; TRBD2 aligns across 10 bases. From germline, CDR1 is MNHEY and CDR2 SMNVEV (reference sequence). Trimming at V came to 8 bases and at J to 4 bases, leaving 5 bases not matched to a gene. The CDR3 covers 13 residues.

The rearrangement uses TRBV6-1 and TRBJ2-5, with a possible D match to TRBD1 (5 bases). Germline CDR1 reads MNHNS; CDR2 reads SASEGT. Trimming took 5 bases from V and 1 from J, leaving 11 bases between them. The CDR3 sequence is 14 residues long. The CDR3 nucleotides are TGTGCCAGCAGTACCCAGGGTTTCCAAGAGACCCAGTACTTC. Encoded protein: CASSTQGFQETQYF.

This clone is a singleton in its sample. The chain couples TRBV29-1 to TRBJ1-1, with no clear D. V dropped 8 bases and J dropped 3 bases, with 16 bases sitting between them. CDR1 SQVTM and CDR2 ANQGSEA come from the germline V gene. This CDR3 is built from 13 residues. The CDR3 is CSHLKLIDTEAFF. As DNA, the CDR3 is TGCAGCCATCTGAAATTGATAGACACTGAAGCTTTCTTT. Looking up the rest from reference TRBV29-1 and TRBJ1-1 gives the full variable domain: SAVISQKPSRDICQRGTSLTIQCQVDSQVTMMFWYRQQPGQSLTLIATANQGSEATYESGFVIDKFPISRPNLTFSTLTVSNMSPEDSSIYLCSHLKLIDTEAFFGQGTRLTVV.

The rearrangement links TRBV4-2 to TRBJ1-2; D unresolved. Trimming removed 0 bases from V and 8 bases from J, with 13 bases in between. The CDR3 is 14 residues long. The V gene's germline CDR1 is LGHNA and CDR2 YNFKEQ. The CDR3 region has the DNA TGTGCCAGCAGCCAAGAATGGTCCGGAGGAGGCTACACCTTC. It translates to CASSQEWSGGGYTF.

The J gene is TRBJ2-1, the V gene TRBV28, with 8 positions matching TRBD2. Trimming cost V 2 bases and J 10 bases; bases outside gene matches: 13. CDR1 and CDR2 (germline): MDHEN, SYDVKM. CDR3 size: 16 residues. For the CDR3, the DNA is TGTGCCAGCAGTTTAGTTGATGGCGGGGGGTTGGGAGAGCAGTTCTTC. Its protein product is CASSLVDGGGLGEQFF. Full variable domain (outside the CDR3, taken from reference TRBV28 and TRBJ2-1): DVKVTQSSRYLVKRTGEKVFLECVQDMDHENMFWYRQDPGLGLRLIYFSYDVKMKEKGDIPEGYSVSREKKERFSLILESASTNQTSMYLCASSLVDGGGLGEQFFGPGTRLTVL.

The chain has TRBV4-3 and TRBJ2-7, with 7 nucleotides matching TRBD1. This CDR3 contains 13 residues. Germline V lookup: CDR1 LGHNA, CDR2 YSLEER. Losses at the gene ends were 4 bases for V and 7 bases for J; bases not matched to a gene: 7. CDR3 protein: CASSLDRSGEQYF. For the CDR3, the DNA is TGCGCCAGCAGCCTGGACAGGTCGGGGGAGCAGTACTTC.

This clone was seen once. This rearrangement joins TRBV13 to TRBJ2-7; 8 nucleotides match TRBD2. The CDR3 sequence is 13 residues long. Per germline, CDR1 PRHDT and CDR2 FYEKMQ (reference sequence). V trimming: 0 bases; J trimming: 5 bases; junction bases outside the gene matches: 0. The CDR3 protein is CASSLGAGDEQYF. The DNA of the CDR3 is TGTGCCAGCAGCTTAGGAGCGGGAGACGAGCAGTACTTC.

V gene TRBV5-3 combines with J gene TRBJ1-2, with TRBD1 identical over 9 bases. TRBV5-3 is an ORF, and what it does is uncertain. With 0 bases clipped from V and 4 bases from J, the junction kept 7 bases outside the gene matches. The CDR3 extends over 16 amino acids. The CDR3 coding sequence is TGTGCCAGAAGCTTGGGCCCGGGACAGGGCCCCTATGGCTACACCTTC. It translates to CARSLGPGQGPYGYTF.

This rearrangement joins TRBV4-1 to TRBJ1-2; 9 bases are shared with TRBD1. The CDR3 loop spans 14 amino acids. The V gene's germline CDR1 is MGHRA and CDR2 YSYEKL. Trimming removed 3 bases from V and 7 bases from J; junction bases left unmatched: 6. CDR3 in DNA: TGCGCCAGCAGCCACCCTGGACAGGGGATTGGCTACACCTTC. This gives the protein CASSHPGQGIGYTF.

The genes are TRBV28 and TRBJ1-2, with 11 bases fitting TRBD1. The CDR3 runs to 15 residues. Germline CDR1 is MDHEN and CDR2 is SYDVKM. Unmatched junction bases numbered 6, after V lost 5 bases and J lost 4 bases. The CDR3, as DNA: TGTGCCAGCAGTAGGGGCGGGACAGGGGGCTATGGCTACACCTTC. This translates into CASSRGGTGGYGYTF.

The rearrangement joins TRBV19 to TRBJ2-7; D is ambiguous. From germline, CDR1 is LNHDA and CDR2 SQIVND (reference sequence). The CDR3 contains 15 residues. Trimming took off 1 base at V and 3 bases at J, with 13 bases between the two ends. Written as DNA, the CDR3 is TGTGCCAGTAGTATAGGATTGTTCCCCCACTACGAGCAGTACTTC. Its translation is CASSIGLFPHYEQYF. The whole variable domain, filled in from reference TRBV19 and TRBJ2-7, reads DGGITQSPKYLFRKEGQNVTLSCEQNLNHDAMYWYRQDPGQGLRLIYYSQIVNDFQKGDIAEGYSVSREKKESFPLTVTSAQKNPTAFYLCASSIGLFPHYEQYFGPGTRLTVT.

The chain employs TRBV4-1 and TRBJ2-7, with a possible D match to TRBD2 (6 bases). The V gene's germline CDR1 is MGHRA and CDR2 YSYEKL. CDR3 length equals 17 residues. Between the trimmed V and J ends, which lost 0 bases and 3 bases, there was a span of 18 bases. CDR3 sequence reads: CASSQEASENLYYEQYF. CDR3 nucleotides: TGCGCCAGCAGCCAAGAGGCTAGCGAGAACCTATACTACGAGCAGTACTTC.

V gene TRBV7-2 combines with J gene TRBJ1-1; maybe TRBD1 (5 bases). The germline gives CDR1 SGHTA, CDR2 FQGNSA. V was shortened by 1 base and J by 3 bases, with 12 bases between the two germline ends. There are 15 residues in the CDR3. Written as DNA, the CDR3 is TGTGCCAGCAGCTTAGAGGGGCTCGGGTACACTGAAGCTTTCTTT. Amino acid sequence: CASSLEGLGYTEAFF.

The V gene is TRBV21-1, the J gene TRBJ1-2. TRBV21-1 is tagged as a pseudogene. The CDR3 sequence is 14 residues long. The CDR3 loop reads CASSKVGDNYGYTF. DNA for the CDR3: TGTGCCAGCAGCAAAGTTGGGGACAACTATGGCTACACCTTC.

This chain connects TRBV11-2 to TRBJ2-7, with D possibly TRBD2 on 6 matching bases. Germline V lookup: CDR1 SGHAT, CDR2 FQNNGV. This CDR3 region has 12 residues. Deletions cut 4 bases from V and 8 bases from J, with 12 bases between. Here the CDR3 reads CASSSPGEQQYF. DNA for the CDR3: TGTGCCAGCAGCTCCCCGGGGGAACAGCAGTACTTC.

The J gene is TRBJ2-1, the V gene TRBV4-3; TRBD2 agrees at 11 bases. CDR3 length: 17 residues. Per the germline V gene, CDR1 is LGHNA and CDR2 is YSLEER. Unmatched junction bases numbered 7, after V lost 4 bases and J lost 2 bases. CDR3 nucleotides: TGCGCCAGCAGCCTTGTGGCGACTAGCGGGACCTACAATGAGCAGTTCTTC. Protein sequence: CASSLVATSGTYNEQFF.

The V and J genes are TRBV27 and TRBJ2-1; 11 bases align to TRBD1. Germline assignment: CDR1 MNHEY and CDR2 SMNVEV (reference sequence). CDR3 size: 15 residues. V lost 5 bases and J lost 2; bases outside the gene matches: 2. CDR3 residues: CASSADRGPYNEQFF. The CDR3 DNA is TGTGCCAGCAGTGCGGACAGGGGGCCCTACAATGAGCAGTTCTTC.

The chain couples TRBV28 to TRBJ2-7, with TRBD2 identical over 11 bases. The CDR3 has 14 amino acids. J gave up 6 bases and V 5 bases, and 6 bases lay outside the gene matches. Germline loops: CDR1 MDHEN, CDR2 SYDVKM. The DNA for the CDR3 is TGTGCCAGCAGTATACAGGGGACTAGCGGCGAGCAGTACTTC. This codes for CASSIQGTSGEQYF.